These 19 T cell receptor beta chains share one sample of origin, sequenced in a study of blood T cell repertoires in COVID-19. The protocol was immunoSEQ multiplex PCR, while the TCRdb copy is restricted to in-frame clones and leaves out a portion. Among approximately 220,000 clones, 83% were seen once, and the ten largest hold approximately 4.8%. Sequenced material: PBMCs or T cells enriched from blood (not recorded which). These receptors came from a woman aged 45 to 65 who had been exposed to COVID-19.

The chain joins TRBV5-1 to TRBJ1-4, with 8 bases fitting TRBD1. This CDR3 is 17 amino acids long. V shed 0 bases, J shed 7 bases, and the junction held 11 bases outside the gene matches. Germline V lookup: CDR1 SGHRS, CDR2 YFSETQ. CDR3 region: CASSLDRGNDPTEKLFF. The CDR3 DNA sequence: TGCGCCAGCAGCTTGGACAGGGGGAACGACCCGACTGAAAAACTGTTTTTT.

The genes are TRBV9 and TRBJ2-1, with 7 nucleotides matching TRBD1. Germline CDR1 SGDLS, CDR2 YYNGEE. The CDR3 extends over 14 amino acids. V trimming: 3 bases; J trimming: 8 bases; junction bases outside the gene matches: 8. CDR3 DNA sequence: TGTGCCAGCAGCGGCCGTCCAGGGGGAGATGAGCAGTTCTTC. This gives the protein CASSGRPGGDEQFF.

The rearrangement joins TRBV5-1 to TRBJ2-1, with D perhaps matching TRBD2 (7 bases). The germline V gene has CDR1 SGHRS and CDR2 YFSETQ. With 0 bases removed from V and 7 bases from J, the gap between germline ends came to 17 bases. There are 16 residues in the CDR3. CDR3 DNA: TGCGCCAGCAGCTTGGACGGGGGGCGGTTGATGAATGAGCAGTTCTTC. Protein product: CASSLDGGRLMNEQFF.

This chain uses TRBV5-1 with TRBJ2-5; TRBD2 aligns across 10 bases. CDR1 SGHRS and CDR2 YFSETQ come from the germline V gene. The V gene end was trimmed by 0 bases and the J gene end by 4 bases; junction bases not matched to a gene: 3. CDR3 length equals 15 residues. The CDR3 bases are TGCGCCAGCAGCTTGGCCTTAGCGGGGGGAGAGACCCAGTACTTC. Translating it yields CASSLALAGGETQYF. Combining the CDR3 with reference TRBV5-1 and TRBJ2-5 gives the whole variable domain KAGVTQTPRYLIKTRGQQVTLSCSPISGHRSVSWYQQTPGQGLQFLFEYFSETQRNKGNFPGRFSGRQFSNSRSEMNVSTLELGDSALYLCASSLALAGGETQYFGPGTRLLVL.

V and J are TRBV5-5 and TRBJ1-3; D call uncertain. The CDR3 sequence is 16 residues long. Germline CDR1 and CDR2: SGHKS and YYEKEE (reference sequence). Trimming stripped 0 bases from V and 0 bases from J, with 10 bases between. The CDR3 sequence: CASSLGELLSGNTIYF. The DNA of the CDR3 is TGTGCCAGCAGCTTGGGTGAGCTTCTCTCTGGAAACACCATATATTTT.

Details on this clone: The junction differs from germline at one of its ends, possibly a read error. This chain uses TRBV25-1 with TRBJ2-3; the match to TRBD1 covers 9 bases. Germline V gene data show CDR1 as MGHDK and CDR2 as SYGVNS. The CDR3 sequence is 16 residues long. Here the CDR3 reads CASSESVPGQGPSTLF. The CDR3 coding sequence is TGTGCCAGCAGTGAATCCGTCCCGGGACAGGGACCCTCCACCCTTTTT.

V gene TRBV7-2 combines with J gene TRBJ1-2; TRBD1 matches at 9 bases. J lost 7 bases, V lost 5 bases, and 11 bases had no gene match. CDR1 and CDR2 (germline): SGHTA, FQGNSA. The CDR3 contains 15 residues. The CDR3 region has the DNA TGTGCCAGCAGCCCCCCGGGACAGGGAATGGGTGGCTACACCTTC. Translated, it gives CASSPPGQGMGGYTF. The full variable domain, with the rest looked up from reference TRBV7-2 and TRBJ1-2, is GAGVSQSPSNKVTEKGKDVELRCDPISGHTALYWYRQSLGQGLEFLIYFQGNSAPDKSGLPSDRFSAERTGGSVSTLTIQRTQQEDSAVYLCASSPPGQGMGGYTFGSGTRLTVV.

This clone is a singleton in its sample. CDR3 loop: CASSDSGGPRNYGYTF. The CDR3 DNA sequence: TGTGCCAGCAGTGATTCCGGGGGACCTCGCAACTATGGCTACACCTTC. The V call is TRBV6-1, the J call TRBJ1-2, with D possibly TRBD1 on 5 matching bases. This CDR3 has 16 amino acids. CDR1 MNHNS and CDR2 SASEGT come from the germline V gene. Trimming stripped 3 bases from V and 2 bases from J, with 16 bases between.

The CDR3 bases are TGTGCCAGCAGCTCCGACAGGGCGGTAGGAAACACCATATATTTT. Translated: CASSSDRAVGNTIYF. The chain uses TRBV7-9 and TRBJ1-3, with 7 bases lining up with TRBD1. J gave up 4 bases and V 4 bases, and 7 bases lay outside the gene matches. The CDR3 is 15 residues long. Germline loops: CDR1 SEHNR, CDR2 FQNEAQ (reference sequence). The full variable domain, completed using reference TRBV7-9 and TRBJ1-3, is DTGVSQNPRHKITKRGQNVTFRCDPISEHNRLYWYRQTLGQGPEFLTYFQNEAQLEKSRLLSDRFSAERPKGSFSTLEIQRTEQGDSAMYLCASSSDRAVGNTIYFGEGSWLTVV.

V usage is TRBV9 and J usage is TRBJ1-2, with D uncertain. The V gene's germline CDR1 is SGDLS and CDR2 YYNGEE. The V gene lost 0 bases and the J gene lost 1 base, with 4 bases spanning the gap. The CDR3 consists of 13 residues. CDR3 amino acids: CASSVAVNYGYTF. The DNA of the CDR3 is TGTGCCAGCAGCGTAGCTGTTAACTATGGCTACACCTTC. Combining the CDR3 with reference TRBV9 and TRBJ1-2 gives the whole variable domain DSGVTQTPKHLITATGQRVTLRCSPRSGDLSVYWYQQSLDQGLQFLIQYYNGEERAKGNILERFSAQQFPDLHSELNLSSLELGDSALYFCASSVAVNYGYTFGSGTRLTVV.

The chain uses TRBV2 and TRBJ1-1; 8 nucleotides line up with TRBD1. Germline-derived CDR1 and CDR2 are SNHLY and FYNNEI. The CDR3 consists of 15 residues. J was trimmed by 0 bases and V by 8 bases; bases with no gene match: 8. The CDR3 sequence is CASSAGGGMNTEAFF. Written as DNA, the CDR3 is TGTGCCAGCTCCGCAGGGGGCGGGATGAACACTGAAGCTTTCTTT.

This clone appeared a few times. The V and J genes are TRBV5-4 and TRBJ1-1; 7 nucleotides align to TRBD1. The CDR3 spans 13 residues. With V trimmed by 6 bases and J by 5 bases, 7 bases remained unmatched. Per the germline V gene, CDR1 is SGHNT and CDR2 is YYREEE (reference sequence). DNA for the CDR3: TGTGCCAGCACTCTCTGGGGACAGACTGAAGCTTTCTTT. Protein: CASTLWGQTEAFF.

The rearrangement uses TRBV2 and TRBJ1-2; a weak D match, TRBD1 (5 bases). The CDR3 sequence is 15 residues long. Germline CDR1 and CDR2: SNHLY and FYNNEI. The ends were cut back, 2 bases at V and 3 bases at J, with 13 bases in the middle. The CDR3 protein is CASSEMAGNDYGYTF. For the CDR3, the DNA is TGTGCCAGCAGTGAAATGGCAGGGAACGACTATGGCTACACCTTC.

The count of this clone is one. The chain combines TRBV27 with TRBJ1-2; D ambiguous. CDR1 is MNHEY, CDR2 SMNVEV, per germline (reference sequence). The CDR3 runs 14 residues. Trimming took 4 bases from V and 7 from J, leaving 16 bases between them. CDR3 in DNA: TGTGCCAGCAGTTCAATCCTGGGGAGGGTTGGCTACACCTTC. The encoded protein is CASSSILGRVGYTF.

The gene calls are TRBV2 and TRBJ1-6; D call uncertain. Trimming stripped 4 bases from V and 7 bases from J, with 11 bases between. CDR3 size: 14 residues. Looked up from germline, CDR1 is SNHLY and CDR2 is FYNNEI. This chain's CDR3 is CASSGVGTNSPLHF. DNA for the CDR3: TGTGCCAGCAGTGGTGTTGGCACCAATTCACCCCTCCACTTT.

The CDR3 loop is CASSQEGLLETQYF. In DNA, the CDR3 is TGTGCCAGCAGCCAAGAGGGGCTGTTGGAGACCCAGTACTTC. V is TRBV3-1 (or the pseudogene TRBV3-2) and J is TRBJ2-5; D possibly corresponds to TRBD1 (5 bases). Germline CDR1 reads LGHDT; CDR2 reads YNNKEL (reference sequence). V shed 0 bases and J shed 5 bases, with 10 bases lying between them. This CDR3 has 14 residues.

The chain joins TRBV18 to TRBJ1-4; D not certain. The CDR3 has 13 residues. Germline CDR1 KGHSH, CDR2 LQKENI. The germline V and J ends were trimmed by 3 bases and 8 bases, with 10 bases remaining between them. Written as DNA, the CDR3 is TGTGCCAGCTCACCTGGTGCGAGCGAAAAACTGTTTTTT. This translates into CASSPGASEKLFF.

The table lists this clone with a count of one. Other nucleotide sequences in the sample specify the same CDR3. The chain is built from TRBV5-6 and TRBJ1-2; 8 positions match TRBD1. The CDR3 runs 13 residues. J was trimmed by 4 bases and V by 5 bases; bases with no gene match: 4. Germline CDR1 reads SGHDT; CDR2 reads YYEEEE. CDR3 region: CASSPDRGYGYTF. For the CDR3, the DNA is TGTGCCAGCAGTCCCGACAGGGGCTATGGCTACACCTTC.

This rearrangement joins TRBV7-9 to TRBJ1-1; D is unresolved. The germline CDR1 and CDR2 sequences are SEHNR and FQNEAQ (reference sequence). Trimming left V 1 base short and J 3 bases short, with 9 bases between. The CDR3 loop spans 14 amino acids. DNA for the CDR3: TGTGCCAGCAGCTTAGGAGGATTGCACACTGAAGCTTTCTTT. This encodes CASSLGGLHTEAFF.